This T cell receptor beta chain was identified in a study of T-cell reconstitution after alpha-beta-depleted transplantation in children. Study-level points and caveats: Newly generated T cells supplied most T-cell counts and diversity one year post-transplant. Two months or so post-transplant, alpha-beta T cells reportedly derived from several hundred expanded graft clones. Some patients' high day-60 TCRbeta diversity was attributed to recipient cells surviving conditioning.

The germline V gene encodes CDR1 DFQATT and CDR2 SNEGSKA (reference sequence). V shed 0 bases and J 3 bases; nucleotides not matched to a gene: 6. The CDR3 is made up of 16 amino acids. Unique molecular identifiers were used to barcode this TCRbeta library. Each CDR3 protein gets one entry after TCRdb re-called the PCR reads with MiXCR. The table records hundreds of thousands of distinct CDR3 sequences, roughly 14% of them present only once. Points on this clonotype: Its antigen is not identified.

V usage is TRBV20-1 and J usage is TRBJ2-3; 10 nucleotides agree with TRBD2. This TCR came from a girl aged 2-15 years with congenital amegakaryocytic thrombocytopenia, due to receive a stem cell transplant. The sample here was PBMCs, taken before TCRalphabeta/CD19-depleted stem cell transplant. CDR3 in DNA: TGCAGTGCTAGAGATGGGGAACTAGCGGGAACAGATACGCAGTATTTT. It specifies CSARDGELAGTDTQYF.